This T cell receptor (beta chain) was recovered during a study of OX40 agonist ivuxolimab in advanced cancers. The wider study: In this cohort, patients received ivuxolimab, an agonistic anti-OX40 (CD134) antibody.

Patients had blood sampled at baseline and again on cycle 4 day 1 and cycle 7 day 1. Regarding the study as a whole: Several nonresponders also turned out to have low normalized T-cell clonal expansion. Dose levels from 0.1 to 3.0 mg/kg saw CD4+ and CD8+ blood T cells expand clonally by week 6.

V was trimmed by 2 bases and J by 2 bases, leaving 3 bases between them. The CDR3 spans 12 residues. The germline V gene encodes CDR1 SNHLY and CDR2 FYNNEI. Measured with immunoSEQ multiplex PCR; TCRdb has only the in-frame clones, and not every one. The table lists 48,000 or so clones, 80% to 90% of them singletons. Comment on this clone: The antigen is unknown.

This specimen was CD4+ or CD8+ T cells sorted from blood, taken in a trial of the OX40 agonist ivuxolimab. This TCR derives from an adult with an advanced solid tumor such as melanoma, head and neck, liver or kidney cancer. The chain uses TRBV2 and TRBJ2-5; no definite D call. CDR3 DNA: TGTGCCAGCAGTGAAAGTCAAGAGACCCAGTACTTC. It yields the protein CASSESQETQYF. Full variable domain (rest looked up from reference TRBV2 and TRBJ2-5): EPEVTQTPSHQVTQMGQEVILRCVPISNHLYFYWYRQILGQKVEFLVSFYNNEISEKSEIFDDQFSVERPDGSNFTLKIRSTKLEDSAMYFCASSESQETQYFGPGTRLLVL.